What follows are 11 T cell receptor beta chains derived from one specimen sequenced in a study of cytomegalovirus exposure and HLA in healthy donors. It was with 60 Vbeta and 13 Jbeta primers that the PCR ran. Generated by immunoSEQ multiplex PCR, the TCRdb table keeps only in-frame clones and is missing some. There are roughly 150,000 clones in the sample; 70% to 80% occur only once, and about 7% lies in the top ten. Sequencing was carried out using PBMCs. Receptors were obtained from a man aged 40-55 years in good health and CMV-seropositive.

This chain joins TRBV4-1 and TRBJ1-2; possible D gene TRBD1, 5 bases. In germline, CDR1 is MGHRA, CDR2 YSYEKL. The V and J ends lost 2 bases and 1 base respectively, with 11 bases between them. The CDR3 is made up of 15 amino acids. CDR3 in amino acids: CASSQSGTFNYGYTF. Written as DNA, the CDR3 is TGCGCCAGCAGCCAAAGCGGGACTTTTAACTATGGCTACACCTTC.

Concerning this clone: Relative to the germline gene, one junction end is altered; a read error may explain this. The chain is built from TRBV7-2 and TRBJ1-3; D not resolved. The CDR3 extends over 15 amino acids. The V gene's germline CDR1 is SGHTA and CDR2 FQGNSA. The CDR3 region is CASSPSIVERNTTYF. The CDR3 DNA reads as TGTGCCAGCAGCCCATCAATAGTCGAGCGGAACACCACATATTTT. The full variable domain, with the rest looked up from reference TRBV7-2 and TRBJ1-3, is GAGVSQSPSNKVTEKGKDVELRCDPISGHTALYWYRQSLGQGLEFLIYFQGNSAPDKSGLPSDRFSAERTGGSVSTLTIQRTQQEDSAVYLCASSPSIVERNTTYFGEGSWLTVV.

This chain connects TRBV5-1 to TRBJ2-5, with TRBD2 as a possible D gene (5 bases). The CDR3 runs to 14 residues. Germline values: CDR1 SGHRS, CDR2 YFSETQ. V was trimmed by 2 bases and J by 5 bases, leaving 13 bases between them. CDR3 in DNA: TGCGCCAGCAGCTTTGAGGGCCGATTGGAGACCCAGTACTTC. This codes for CASSFEGRLETQYF. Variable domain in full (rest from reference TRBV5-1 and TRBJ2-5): KAGVTQTPRYLIKTRGQQVTLSCSPISGHRSVSWYQQTPGQGLQFLFEYFSETQRNKGNFPGRFSGRQFSNSRSEMNVSTLELGDSALYLCASSFEGRLETQYFGPGTRLLVL.

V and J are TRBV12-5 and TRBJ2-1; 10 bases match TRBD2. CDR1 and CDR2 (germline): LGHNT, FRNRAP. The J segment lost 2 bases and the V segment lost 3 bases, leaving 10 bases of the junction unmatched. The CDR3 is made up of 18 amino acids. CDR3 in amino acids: CASGFRVPGTSAYNEQFF. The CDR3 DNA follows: TGTGCTAGTGGTTTCCGGGTACCCGGGACTAGCGCCTACAATGAGCAGTTCTTC.

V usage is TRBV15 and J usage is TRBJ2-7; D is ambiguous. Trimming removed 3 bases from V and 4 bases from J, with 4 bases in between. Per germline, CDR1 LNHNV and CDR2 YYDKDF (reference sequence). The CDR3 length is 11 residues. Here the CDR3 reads CATSSEYEQYF. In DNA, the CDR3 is TGTGCCACCAGCAGTGAGTACGAGCAGTACTTC.

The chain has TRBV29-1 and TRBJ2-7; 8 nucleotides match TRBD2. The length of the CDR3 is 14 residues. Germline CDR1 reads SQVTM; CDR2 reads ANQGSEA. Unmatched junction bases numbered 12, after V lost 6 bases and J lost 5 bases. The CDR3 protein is CSVRDGSGGDEQYF. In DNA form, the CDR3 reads TGCAGCGTACGGGACGGCTCGGGAGGGGACGAGCAGTACTTC.

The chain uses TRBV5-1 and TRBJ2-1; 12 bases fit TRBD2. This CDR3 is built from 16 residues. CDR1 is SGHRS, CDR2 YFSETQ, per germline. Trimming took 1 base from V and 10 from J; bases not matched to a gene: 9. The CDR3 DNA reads TGCGCCAGCAGCTTGTGGAGGACTAGCGGGATCGGAGAGCAGTTCTTC. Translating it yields CASSLWRTSGIGEQFF.

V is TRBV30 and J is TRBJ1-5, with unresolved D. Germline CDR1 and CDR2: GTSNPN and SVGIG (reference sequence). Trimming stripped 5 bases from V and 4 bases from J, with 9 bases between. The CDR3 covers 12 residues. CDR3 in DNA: TGTGCCTGGTCCGACGGGAATCAGCCCCAGCATTTT. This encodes CAWSDGNQPQHF.

The DNA of the CDR3 is TGCGCCAGCGGAGAGCGGGAGGGGGACACCGGGGAGCTGTTTTTT. Translation: CASGEREGDTGELFF. The chain has TRBV4-1 and TRBJ2-2; TRBD2 matches 10 bases. The V segment lost 8 bases and the J segment 3 bases; nucleotides outside the gene matches: 6. Germline CDR1 is MGHRA and CDR2 is YSYEKL. The CDR3 contains 15 residues.

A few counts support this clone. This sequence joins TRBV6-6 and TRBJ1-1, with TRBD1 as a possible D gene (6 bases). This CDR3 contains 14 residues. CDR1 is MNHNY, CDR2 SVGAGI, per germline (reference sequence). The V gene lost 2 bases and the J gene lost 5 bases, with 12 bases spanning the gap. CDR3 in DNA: TGTGCCAGCAGTTACCCCGAGGGGGAGACTGAAGCTTTCTTT. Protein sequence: CASSYPEGETEAFF.

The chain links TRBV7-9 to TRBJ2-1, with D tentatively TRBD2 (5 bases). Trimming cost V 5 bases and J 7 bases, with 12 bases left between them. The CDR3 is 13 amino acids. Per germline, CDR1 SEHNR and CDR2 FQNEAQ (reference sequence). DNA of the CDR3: TGTGCCAGCAGCCCCCCCGGGGTAAATGAGCAGTTCTTC. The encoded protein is CASSPPGVNEQFF.